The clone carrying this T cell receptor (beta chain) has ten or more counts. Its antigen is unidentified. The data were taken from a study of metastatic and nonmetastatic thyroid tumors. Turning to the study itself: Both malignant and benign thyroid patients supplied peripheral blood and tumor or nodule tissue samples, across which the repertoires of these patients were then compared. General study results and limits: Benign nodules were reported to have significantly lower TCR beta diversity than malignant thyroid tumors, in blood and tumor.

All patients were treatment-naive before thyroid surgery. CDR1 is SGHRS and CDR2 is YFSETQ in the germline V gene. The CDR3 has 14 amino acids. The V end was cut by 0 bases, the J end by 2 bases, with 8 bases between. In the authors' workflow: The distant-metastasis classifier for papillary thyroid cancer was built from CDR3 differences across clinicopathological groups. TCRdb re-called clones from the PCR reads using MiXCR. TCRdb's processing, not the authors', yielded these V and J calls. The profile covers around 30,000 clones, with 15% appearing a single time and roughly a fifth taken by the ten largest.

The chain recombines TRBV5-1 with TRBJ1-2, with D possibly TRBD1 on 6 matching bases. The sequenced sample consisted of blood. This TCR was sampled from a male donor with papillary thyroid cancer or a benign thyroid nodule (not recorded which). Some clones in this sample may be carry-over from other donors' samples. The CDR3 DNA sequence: TGCGCCAGCAGCTTGGACAGGGAAAACTATGGCTACACCTTC. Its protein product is CASSLDRENYGYTF.